The rows below give T cell receptor beta chains drawn from one sample of a study of CD8 T cells in ankylosing spondylitis. Via MiXCR, TCRdb re-called the 5' RACE reads, giving one row per CDR3 protein. The sample records about 360,000 distinct CDR3 sequences, about 20% being singletons. The sample comprised blood, either unsorted or a sorted T cell fraction (not recorded which). The receptors here all came from a male donor with ankylosing spondylitis or in good health (not recorded which). Both conserved end residues are part of each CDR3. A D gene is named only where the DNA matches it firmly. Clone size is given for some rows only: seen once, a few or many times, or a class if the clone is expanded.

>TRBV7-2|few|-|TRBJ2-3
TGTGCCAGCAGCTTAGTCCGGGGCGGGGAAAGGGATACGCAGTATTTT
CASSLVRGGERDTQYF
>TRBV6-6|few|-|TRBJ2-3
TGTGCCAGCAGCTACGGGTGGACAGATACGCAGTATTTT
CASSYGWTDTQYF
>TRBV20-1|-|-|TRBJ1-5
TGCAGTGCTAGAGATAGGGCAGGGATTGAGCCCCAGCATTTT
CSARDRAGIEPQHF
>TRBV5-1|few|TRBD1|TRBJ2-3
TGCGCCAGCAGCCTTCCGACAGGGTTAGATACGCAGTATTTT
CASSLPTGLDTQYF
>TRBV4-1|many|-|TRBJ2-7
TGTGCCAGCAGCCAAGACGGAACCTACGAGCAGTACTTC
CASSQDGTYEQYF
>TRBV5-1|-|-|TRBJ2-7
TGCGCCAGCAGCTTGGCCAATGACGGATTCTCCTACGAGCAGTACTTC
CASSLANDGFSYEQYF
>TRBV30|few|-|TRBJ2-3
TGTGCCTGGTGGGCAGATACGCAGTATTTT
CAWWADTQYF
>TRBV7-9|-|TRBD1|TRBJ1-5
TGTGCCAGCAGCCCCGACAGGGGTTCGTATCAGCCCCAGCATTTT
CASSPDRGSYQPQHF
>TRBV11-2|few|-|TRBJ2-5
TGTGCCAGCACCACAACCAGGGTCGAAGAGACCCAGTACTTC
CASTTTRVEETQYF
>TRBV5-8|few|TRBD2|TRBJ2-2
TGTGCCAGCAGCTTGGCTAGCGGGCTGGCCGGCACCGGGGAGCTGTTTTTT
CASSLASGLAGTGELFF
>TRBV15|-|-|TRBJ2-4
TGTGCCACCGGGGCAGGCGACGAGGCCAAAAACATTCAGTACTTC
CATGAGDEAKNIQYF
>TRBV6-1|-|TRBD2|TRBJ2-7
TGTGCCAGCAGTGCGGTAGCGGGGTCATCGGACGAGCAGTACTTC
CASSAVAGSSDEQYF
>TRBV6-5|-|TRBD1|TRBJ2-2
TGTGCCAGCAGTCTATCGGGACAGGTTCACACCGGGGAGCTGTTTTTT
CASSLSGQVHTGELFF
>TRBV27|-|TRBD1|TRBJ2-2
TGTGCCAGCAGTCCCACAGGGGGTAGCGGGGAGCTGTTTTTT
CASSPTGGSGELFF
>TRBV6-1|-|-|TRBJ2-5
TGTGCCAGCAGTGAAGGATGGAGTGTCGTTGAGGAGACCCAGTACTTC
CASSEGWSVVEETQYF
>TRBV7-2|few|TRBD2|TRBJ2-7
TGTGCCAGCAGCTTAGGGGCGGGGGGTCCCTACGAGCAGTACTTC
CASSLGAGGPYEQYF
>TRBV12-3/TRBV12-4|-|-|TRBJ2-5
TGTGCCAGCGGTCAGGTGGAGGCCCAGTACTTC
CASGQVEAQYF
>TRBV24-1|few|TRBD1|TRBJ2-1
TGTGCCACCAGGGGGACAGGGGTAACCTACAATGAGCAGTTCTTC
CATRGTGVTYNEQFF
>TRBV5-6|-|-|TRBJ2-3
TGTGCCAGCACCCTCGGGGGCACAGATACGCAGTATTTT
CASTLGGTDTQYF
>TRBV6-4|-|TRBD2|TRBJ2-1
TGTGCCAGCAGTGCTCGAGCGGGGGGAACCTACAATGAGCAGTTCTTC
CASSARAGGTYNEQFF
>TRBV29-1|few|-|TRBJ1-1
TGCAGCGTAAGAACAGGGCAGGGCACTGAAGCTTTCTTT
CSVRTGQGTEAFF
>TRBV3-1|-|-|TRBJ2-2
TGTGCCAGCAGCCAAGATTGGAAACAGGGCGGCACCGGGGAGCTGTTTTTT
CASSQDWKQGGTGELFF
>TRBV7-2|few|-|TRBJ2-1
TGTGCCAGCGGGCTCCCCGAAGAGCAGTTCTTC
CASGLPEEQFF
>TRBV7-9|-|TRBD2|TRBJ2-3
TGTGCCAGCAGCTCGGCCCCTAGCGGCCCCACGGGAGATACGCAGTATTTT
CASSSAPSGPTGDTQYF
>TRBV12-3/TRBV12-4|many|-|TRBJ1-1
TGTGCCAGCAGTTTAGTGGGGAGGGGCACTGAAGCTTTCTTT
CASSLVGRGTEAFF
>TRBV20-1|-|-|TRBJ2-1
TGCAGTGCACGGACGGTCTCCCACAATGAGCAGTTCTTC
CSARTVSHNEQFF
>TRBV20-1|-|-|TRBJ1-5
TGCAGTGGAGAGTCGCGGGGATCCTCCCCTTATAGCAATCAGCCCCAGCATTTT
CSGESRGSSPYSNQPQHF
>TRBV29-1|-|-|TRBJ1-1
TGCAGCGTGGATCAAGCCCAGGGGCCTTCCTTGTCCACTGAAGCTTTCTTT
CSVDQAQGPSLSTEAFF
>TRBV20-1|few|TRBD2|TRBJ2-1
TGCAGTGCTAGAGATTTCCGCCCGCTAGCGGGGGGATCATATGAGCAGTTCTTC
CSARDFRPLAGGSYEQFF
>TRBV6-1|many|TRBD2|TRBJ2-3
TGTGCCAGCAGCCCCCAACTAGCGGGGGGGGCAGATACGCAGTATTTT
CASSPQLAGGADTQYF
>TRBV12-3/TRBV12-4|-|-|TRBJ2-7
TGTGCCAGCAGTTTGTGGGCAGGCGAAGGCTACGAGCAGTACTTC
CASSLWAGEGYEQYF
>TRBV18|-|TRBD1|TRBJ2-5
TGTGCCAGCTCACACGACGTTTCCGGGACAGGGAAAGAGACCCAGTACTTC
CASSHDVSGTGKETQYF
>TRBV12-3/TRBV12-4|-|-|TRBJ2-7
TGTGCCACCTCGCGAGGTTACGAGCAGTACTTC
CATSRGYEQYF
>TRBV25-1|once|TRBD1|TRBJ2-5
TGTGCCAGCAGTGAATATCACAGGGGTGACGAGACCCAGTACTTC
CASSEYHRGDETQYF
>TRBV25-1|many|TRBD1|TRBJ1-2
TGTGCCAGCAGTGTGATGACAGGGGCCCTGCCTAACTATGGCTACACCTTC
CASSVMTGALPNYGYTF
>TRBV12-3/TRBV12-4|few|-|TRBJ2-1
TGTGCCAGCAGTTATGGGGGCCTCAGAGATGAGCAGTTCTTC
CASSYGGLRDEQFF
>TRBV29-1|-|-|TRBJ2-3
TGCAGCGTTGAAGAAGGAGGGGTCCTTCGCACAGATACGCAGTATTTT
CSVEEGGVLRTDTQYF
>TRBV7-6|-|TRBD1|TRBJ1-4
TGTGCCAGCAGCTACAACAGGGGGCCCACTAATGAAAAACTGTTTTTT
CASSYNRGPTNEKLFF
>TRBV29-1|-|-|TRBJ2-5
TGCAGCGTTGAAACCAACGGAGAGACCCAGTACTTC
CSVETNGETQYF
>TRBV5-1|-|-|TRBJ2-2
TGCGCCAGCGGCCTGGTTGAGGGGAAGTGGAACGGGGAGCTGTTTTTT
CASGLVEGKWNGELFF
>TRBV5-6|-|TRBD1|TRBJ2-7
TGTGCCAGCAGCGGACAGGGGGGCTCCTACGAGCAGTACTTC
CASSGQGGSYEQYF
>TRBV10-3|-|TRBD2|TRBJ2-7
TGTGCCATCAGGGGACTAGCGGGGGGTTCCTACGAGCAGTACTTC
CAIRGLAGGSYEQYF
>TRBV7-9|many|-|TRBJ2-3
TGTGCCAGCAGCTTACGGGTAGATACGCAGTATTTT
CASSLRVDTQYF
>TRBV6-2/TRBV6-3|-|-|TRBJ2-7
TGTGCCAGCAGTTACCTAGGACCGAATTACGAGCAGTACTTC
CASSYLGPNYEQYF
>TRBV21-1|few|-|TRBJ2-7
TGTGCCAGCAGCAAAGGGGCCAGCTACCCCTACGAGCAGTACTTC
CASSKGASYPYEQYF
>TRBV2|-|-|TRBJ2-7
TGTGCCAGCATGACCCAGCAGGAAGCCTACGAGCAGTACTTC
CASMTQQEAYEQYF
>TRBV4-2|few|TRBD2|TRBJ2-1
TGTGCCAGCAGCCAAGATAAGGTGGGGGGGATTTCCTACAATGAGCAGTTCTTC
CASSQDKVGGISYNEQFF
>TRBV20-1|-|-|TRBJ2-5
TGCAGTGCTAGAGTATATGGCAGGCAAGAGACCCAGTACTTC
CSARVYGRQETQYF
>TRBV6-5|-|TRBD2|TRBJ2-3
TGTGCCAGCAGTTACTCCGCTCAGCGGGGGGGAGGCACAGATACGCAGTATTTT
CASSYSAQRGGGTDTQYF
>TRBV6-5|few|-|TRBJ2-1
TGTGCCAGCAGTTACTGGCGCCTAGGGCTCGGCAATGAGCAGTTCTTC
CASSYWRLGLGNEQFF
>TRBV20-1|few|-|TRBJ2-3
TGCAGTGCTAACCGGGGGAGCATTACAGATACGCAGTATTTT
CSANRGSITDTQYF
>TRBV21-1|-|-|TRBJ2-3
TGTGCCAGCAGCAAAGTTAGGCAGACCCCATGGGATACGCAGTATTTT
CASSKVRQTPWDTQYF